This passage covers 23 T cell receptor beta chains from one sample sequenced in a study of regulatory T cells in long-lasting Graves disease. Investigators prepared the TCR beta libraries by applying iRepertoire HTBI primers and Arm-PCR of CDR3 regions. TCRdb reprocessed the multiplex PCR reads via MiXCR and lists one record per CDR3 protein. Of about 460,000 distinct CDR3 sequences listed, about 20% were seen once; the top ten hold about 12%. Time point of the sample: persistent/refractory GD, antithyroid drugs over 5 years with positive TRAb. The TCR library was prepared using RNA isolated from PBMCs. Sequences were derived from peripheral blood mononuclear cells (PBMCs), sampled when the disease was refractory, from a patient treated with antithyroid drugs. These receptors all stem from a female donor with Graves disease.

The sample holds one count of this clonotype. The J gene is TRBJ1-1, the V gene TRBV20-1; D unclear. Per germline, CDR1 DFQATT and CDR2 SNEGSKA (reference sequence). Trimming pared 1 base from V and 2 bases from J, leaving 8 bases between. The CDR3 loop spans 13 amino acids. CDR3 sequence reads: CSARGGFNTEAFF. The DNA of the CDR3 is TGCAGTGCTAGAGGAGGGTTTAACACTGAAGCTTTCTTT.

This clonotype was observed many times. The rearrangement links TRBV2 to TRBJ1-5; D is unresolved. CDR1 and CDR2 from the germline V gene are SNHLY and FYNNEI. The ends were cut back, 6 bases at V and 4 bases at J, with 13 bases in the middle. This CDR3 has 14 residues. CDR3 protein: CASSYLTANQPQHF. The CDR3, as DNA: TGTGCCAGCAGCTACCTTACAGCAAATCAGCCCCAGCATTTT. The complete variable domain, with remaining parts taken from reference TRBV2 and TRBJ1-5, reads EPEVTQTPSHQVTQMGQEVILRCVPISNHLYFYWYRQILGQKVEFLVSFYNNEISEKSEIFDDQFSVERPDGSNFTLKIRSTKLEDSAMYFCASSYLTANQPQHFGDGTRLSIL.

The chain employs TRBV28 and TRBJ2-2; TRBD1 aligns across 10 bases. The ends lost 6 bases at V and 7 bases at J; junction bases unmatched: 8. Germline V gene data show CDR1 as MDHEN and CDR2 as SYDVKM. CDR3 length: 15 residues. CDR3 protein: CASSTGTGVDGELFF. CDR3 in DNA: TGTGCCAGCAGCACCGGGACAGGGGTGGACGGGGAGCTGTTTTTT.

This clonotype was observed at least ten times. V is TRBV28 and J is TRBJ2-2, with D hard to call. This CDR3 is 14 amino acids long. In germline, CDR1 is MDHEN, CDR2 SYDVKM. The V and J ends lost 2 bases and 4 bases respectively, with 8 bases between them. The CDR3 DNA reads TGTGCCAGCAGTTTAATAATCGGCACCGGGGAGCTGTTTTTT. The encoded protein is CASSLIIGTGELFF.

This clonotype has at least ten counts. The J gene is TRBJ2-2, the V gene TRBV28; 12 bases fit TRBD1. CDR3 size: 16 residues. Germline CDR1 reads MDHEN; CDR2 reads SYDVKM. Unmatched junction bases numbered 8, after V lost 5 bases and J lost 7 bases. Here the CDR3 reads CASSLPGQGAGGELFF. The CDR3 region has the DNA TGTGCCAGCAGTCTTCCGGGACAGGGGGCAGGCGGGGAGCTGTTTTTT.

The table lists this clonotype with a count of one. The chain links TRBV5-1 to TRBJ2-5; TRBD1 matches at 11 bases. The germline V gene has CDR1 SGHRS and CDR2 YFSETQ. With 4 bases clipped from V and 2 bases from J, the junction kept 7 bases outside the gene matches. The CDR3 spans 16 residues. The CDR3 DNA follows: TGCGCCAGCAGCATCCTCGGGACAGGGGGACAAGAGACCCAGTACTTC. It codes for CASSILGTGGQETQYF.

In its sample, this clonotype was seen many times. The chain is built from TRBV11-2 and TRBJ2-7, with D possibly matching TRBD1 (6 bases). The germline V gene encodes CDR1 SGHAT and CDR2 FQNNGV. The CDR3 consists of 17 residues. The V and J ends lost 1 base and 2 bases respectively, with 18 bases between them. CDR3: CASSLGGHQGTPYEQYF. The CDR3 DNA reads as TGTGCCAGCAGCTTAGGGGGTCACCAGGGGACACCCTACGAGCAGTACTTC.

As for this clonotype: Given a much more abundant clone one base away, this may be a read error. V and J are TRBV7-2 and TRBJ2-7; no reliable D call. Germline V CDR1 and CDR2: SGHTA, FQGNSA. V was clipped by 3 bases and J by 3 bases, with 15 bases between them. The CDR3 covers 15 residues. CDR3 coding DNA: TGTGCCAGCAGCTTCTCCCGGGCCCTATTCTACGAGCAGTACTTC. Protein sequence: CASSFSRALFYEQYF.

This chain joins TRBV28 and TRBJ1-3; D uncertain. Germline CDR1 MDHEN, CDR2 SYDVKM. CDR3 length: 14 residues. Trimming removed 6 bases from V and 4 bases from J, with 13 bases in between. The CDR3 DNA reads TGTGCCAGCAGCCCCAATAGAGCGGGAAACACCATATATTTT. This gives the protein CASSPNRAGNTIYF.

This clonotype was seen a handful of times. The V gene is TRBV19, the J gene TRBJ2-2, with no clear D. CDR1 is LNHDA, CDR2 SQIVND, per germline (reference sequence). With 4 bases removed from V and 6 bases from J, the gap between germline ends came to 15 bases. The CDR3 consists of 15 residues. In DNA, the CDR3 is TGTGCCAGTAGTAACGGGCCAGGCGGACCCGGGGAGCTGTTTTTT. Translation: CASSNGPGGPGELFF. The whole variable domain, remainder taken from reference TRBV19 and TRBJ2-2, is DGGITQSPKYLFRKEGQNVTLSCEQNLNHDAMYWYRQDPGQGLRLIYYSQIVNDFQKGDIAEGYSVSREKKESFPLTVTSAQKNPTAFYLCASSNGPGGPGELFFGEGSRLTVL.

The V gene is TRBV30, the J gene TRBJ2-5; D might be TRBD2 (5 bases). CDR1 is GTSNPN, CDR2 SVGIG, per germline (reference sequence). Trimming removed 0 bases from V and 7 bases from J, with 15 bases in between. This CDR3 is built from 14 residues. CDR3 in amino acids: CAWSVGPGEGTQYF. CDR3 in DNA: TGTGCCTGGAGTGTAGGGCCTGGAGAGGGGACCCAGTACTTC.

The CDR3 protein is CASSLRQVNTGELFF. CDR3 bases: TGCGCCAGCAGCTTGCGACAGGTGAACACCGGGGAGCTGTTTTTT. The J gene is TRBJ2-2, the V gene TRBV5-1; D possibly corresponds to TRBD1 (6 bases). The length of the CDR3 is 15 residues. Trimming shortened V by 1 base and J by 1 base, and 8 bases separated the two germline ends. Germline V CDR1 and CDR2: SGHRS, YFSETQ. Full variable domain (rest looked up from reference TRBV5-1 and TRBJ2-2): KAGVTQTPRYLIKTRGQQVTLSCSPISGHRSVSWYQQTPGQGLQFLFEYFSETQRNKGNFPGRFSGRQFSNSRSEMNVSTLELGDSALYLCASSLRQVNTGELFFGEGSRLTVL.

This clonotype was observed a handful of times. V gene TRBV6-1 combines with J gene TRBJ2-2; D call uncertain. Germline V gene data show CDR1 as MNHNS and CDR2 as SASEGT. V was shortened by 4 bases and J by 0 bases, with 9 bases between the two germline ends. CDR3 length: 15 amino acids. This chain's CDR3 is CASSGRKANTGELFF. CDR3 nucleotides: TGTGCCAGCAGTGGACGGAAAGCGAACACCGGGGAGCTGTTTTTT.

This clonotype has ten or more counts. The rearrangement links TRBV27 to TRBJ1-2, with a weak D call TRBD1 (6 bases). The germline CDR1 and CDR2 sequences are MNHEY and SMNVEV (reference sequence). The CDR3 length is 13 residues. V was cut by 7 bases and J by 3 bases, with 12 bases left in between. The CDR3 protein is CASTGGRDYGYTF. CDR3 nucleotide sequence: TGTGCCAGCACTGGGGGGCGGGACTATGGCTACACCTTC.

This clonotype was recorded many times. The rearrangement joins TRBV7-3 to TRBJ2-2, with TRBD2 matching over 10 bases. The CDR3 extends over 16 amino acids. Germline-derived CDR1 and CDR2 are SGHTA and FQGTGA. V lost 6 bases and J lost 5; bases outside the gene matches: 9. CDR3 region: CASSSTSGSRTGELFF. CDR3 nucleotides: TGTGCCAGCAGTTCGACTAGCGGGTCACGGACCGGGGAGCTGTTTTTT.

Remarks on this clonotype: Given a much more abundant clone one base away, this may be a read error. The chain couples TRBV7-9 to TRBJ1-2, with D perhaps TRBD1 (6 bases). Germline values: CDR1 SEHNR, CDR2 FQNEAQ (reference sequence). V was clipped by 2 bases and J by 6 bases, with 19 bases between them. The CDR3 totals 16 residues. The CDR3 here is CASSLSGTPGNHGYTF. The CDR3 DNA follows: TGTGCCAGCAGCTTAAGTGGGACACCAGGGAACCATGGCTACACCTTC.

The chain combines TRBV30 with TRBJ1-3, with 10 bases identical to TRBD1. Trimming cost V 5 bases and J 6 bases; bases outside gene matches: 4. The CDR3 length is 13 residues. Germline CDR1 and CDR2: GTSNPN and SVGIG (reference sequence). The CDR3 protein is CAWGGTGENTIYF. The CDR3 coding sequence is TGTGCCTGGGGGGGGACAGGGGAAAACACCATATATTTT.

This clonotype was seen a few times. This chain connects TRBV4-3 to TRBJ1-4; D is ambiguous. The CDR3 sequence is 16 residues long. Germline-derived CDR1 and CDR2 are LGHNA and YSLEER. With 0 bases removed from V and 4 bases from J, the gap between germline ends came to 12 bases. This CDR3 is CASSQDSFRDNEKLFF. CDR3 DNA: TGCGCCAGCAGCCAAGATTCCTTCAGAGATAATGAAAAACTGTTTTTT.

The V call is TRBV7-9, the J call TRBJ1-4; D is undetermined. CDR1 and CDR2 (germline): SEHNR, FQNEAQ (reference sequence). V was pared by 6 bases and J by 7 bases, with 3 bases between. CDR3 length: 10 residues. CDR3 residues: CASSIEKLFF. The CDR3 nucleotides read TGTGCCAGCAGTATTGAAAAACTGTTTTTT.

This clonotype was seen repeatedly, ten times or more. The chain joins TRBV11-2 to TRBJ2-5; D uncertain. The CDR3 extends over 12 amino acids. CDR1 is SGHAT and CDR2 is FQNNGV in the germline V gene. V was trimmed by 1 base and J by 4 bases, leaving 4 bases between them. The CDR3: CASSLVVETQYF. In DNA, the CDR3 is TGTGCCAGCAGCTTAGTTGTAGAGACCCAGTACTTC.

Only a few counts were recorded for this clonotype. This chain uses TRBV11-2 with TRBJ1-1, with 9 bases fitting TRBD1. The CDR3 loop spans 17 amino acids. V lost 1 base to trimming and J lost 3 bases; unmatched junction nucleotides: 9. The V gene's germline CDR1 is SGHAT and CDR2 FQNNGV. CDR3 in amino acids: CASSLARTGDRYTEAFF. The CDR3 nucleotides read TGTGCCAGCAGCTTAGCCCGGACAGGGGATCGGTACACTGAAGCTTTCTTT.

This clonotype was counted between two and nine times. CDR3 sequence: CASGDNYRGQNTEAFF. The CDR3 coding sequence is TGTGCCAGCGGGGATAATTACAGGGGCCAGAACACTGAAGCTTTCTTT. J is TRBJ1-1 and V is TRBV7-9; 7 bases align to TRBD1. The CDR3 extends over 16 amino acids. The junction had 13 bases not matched to a gene; V was cut back by 8 bases and J by 1 base. Germline CDR1 SEHNR, CDR2 FQNEAQ (reference sequence).

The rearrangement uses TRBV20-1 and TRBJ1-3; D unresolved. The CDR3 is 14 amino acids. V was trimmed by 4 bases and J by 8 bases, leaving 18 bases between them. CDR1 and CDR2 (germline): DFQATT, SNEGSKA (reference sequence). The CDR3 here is CSATTGVGRDTIYF. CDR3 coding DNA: TGCAGTGCTACCACCGGTGTAGGACGGGACACCATATATTTT.